This record looks at one TCR beta chain sequence and its context. Its matching antigen is unknown. These data come from a study of T-cell reconstitution after alpha-beta-depleted transplantation in children. The study's findings and limits: Several hundred rapidly expanded clones from non-depleted graft cells reportedly supplied alpha-beta T cells about two months post-transplant. T-cell numbers and diversity one year post-transplant derived largely from freshly generated T cells. Day-60 TCRbeta diversity that was high in some patients was derived from surviving recipient T cells and thymic progenitors.

Germline CDR1 LGHDT, CDR2 YNNKEL (reference sequence). The CDR3 is 14 amino acids. V was pared by 0 bases and J by 3 bases, with 9 bases between. Unique molecular identifiers were used in preparing the TCRbeta library. TCRdb reanalysed the PCR reads using MiXCR and keeps one entry per CDR3 protein. The sample has approximately 79,000 distinct CDR3 sequences; about a sixth are singletons. This receptor was identified in a male patient under 10 years old who had a stem cell transplant for acute lymphoblastic leukemia, so the T cells may come from the graft donor. The chain links TRBV3-1 to TRBJ2-7, with unresolved D. The sample here was PBMCs, mostly from graft donor cells, taken 360 days after TCRalphabeta/CD19-depleted stem cell transplant. CDR3: CASSQERPGYEQYF. The CDR3 bases are TGTGCCAGCAGCCAAGAGAGACCGGGCTACGAGCAGTACTTC.